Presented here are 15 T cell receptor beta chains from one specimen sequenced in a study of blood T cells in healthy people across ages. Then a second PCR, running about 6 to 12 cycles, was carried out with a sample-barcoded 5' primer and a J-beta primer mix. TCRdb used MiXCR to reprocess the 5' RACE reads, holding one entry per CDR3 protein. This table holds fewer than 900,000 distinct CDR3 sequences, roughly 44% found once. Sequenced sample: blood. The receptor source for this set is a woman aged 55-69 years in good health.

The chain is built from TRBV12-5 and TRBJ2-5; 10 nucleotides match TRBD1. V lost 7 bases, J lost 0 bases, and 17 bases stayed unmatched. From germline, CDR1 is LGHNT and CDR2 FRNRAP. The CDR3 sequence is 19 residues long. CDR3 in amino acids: CASATSTVGTGEYQETQYF. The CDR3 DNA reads TGTGCTAGTGCCACCTCAACGGTTGGGACAGGGGAATACCAAGAGACCCAGTACTTC.

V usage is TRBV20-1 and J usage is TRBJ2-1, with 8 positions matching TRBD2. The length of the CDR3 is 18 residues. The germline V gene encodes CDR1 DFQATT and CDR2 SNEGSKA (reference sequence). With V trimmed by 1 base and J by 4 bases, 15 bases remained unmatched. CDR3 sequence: CSARVELAARGMYNEQFF. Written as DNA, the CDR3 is TGCAGTGCTAGAGTGGAACTAGCGGCTCGTGGTATGTACAATGAGCAGTTCTTC.

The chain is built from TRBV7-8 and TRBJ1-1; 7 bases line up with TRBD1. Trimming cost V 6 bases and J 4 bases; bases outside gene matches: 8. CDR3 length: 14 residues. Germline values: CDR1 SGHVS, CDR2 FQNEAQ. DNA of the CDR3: TGTGCCAGCAGTCGCAGGGGGAAGAGCACTGAAGCTTTCTTT. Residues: CASSRRGKSTEAFF. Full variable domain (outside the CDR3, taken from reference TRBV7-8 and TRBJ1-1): GAGVSQSPRYKVAKRGQDVALRCDPISGHVSLFWYQQALGQGPEFLTYFQNEAQLDKSGLPSDRFFAERPEGSVSTLKIQRTQQEDSAVYLCASSRRGKSTEAFFGQGTRLTVV.

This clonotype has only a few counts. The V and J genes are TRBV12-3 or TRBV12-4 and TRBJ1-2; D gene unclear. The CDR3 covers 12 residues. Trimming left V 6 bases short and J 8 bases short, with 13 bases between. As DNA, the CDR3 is TGTGCCAGCAGAACAAGGGATCGGGGCTACACCTTC. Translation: CASRTRDRGYTF.

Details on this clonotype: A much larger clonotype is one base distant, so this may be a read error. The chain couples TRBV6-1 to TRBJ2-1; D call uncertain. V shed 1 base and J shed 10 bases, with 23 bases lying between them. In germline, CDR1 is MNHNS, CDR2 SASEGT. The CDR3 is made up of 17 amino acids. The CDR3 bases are TGTGCCAGCAGTGAAGGTTTAGACCCATCACTTGGCAAGGAGCAGTTCTTC. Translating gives CASSEGLDPSLGKEQFF.

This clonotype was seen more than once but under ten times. DNA for the CDR3: TGTGCCAGCAGTTATCACGAAGGGTACAACGAGCAGTACTTC. Translating gives CASSYHEGYNEQYF. V gene TRBV6-2 or TRBV6-3 combines with J gene TRBJ2-5; D call uncertain. Matching the DNA end better, TRBJ2-7 makes the J call doubtful. The germline CDR1 and CDR2 sequences are MNHEY and SVGEGT. This CDR3 has 14 residues.

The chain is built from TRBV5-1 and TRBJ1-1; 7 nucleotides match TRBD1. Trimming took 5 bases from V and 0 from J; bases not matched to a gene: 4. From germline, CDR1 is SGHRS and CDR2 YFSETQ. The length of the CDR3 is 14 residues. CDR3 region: CASSEGQMNTEAFF. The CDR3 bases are TGCGCCAGCAGTGAGGGACAGATGAACACTGAAGCTTTCTTT. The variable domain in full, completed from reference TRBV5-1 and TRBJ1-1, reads KAGVTQTPRYLIKTRGQQVTLSCSPISGHRSVSWYQQTPGQGLQFLFEYFSETQRNKGNFPGRFSGRQFSNSRSEMNVSTLELGDSALYLCASSEGQMNTEAFFGQGTRLTVV.

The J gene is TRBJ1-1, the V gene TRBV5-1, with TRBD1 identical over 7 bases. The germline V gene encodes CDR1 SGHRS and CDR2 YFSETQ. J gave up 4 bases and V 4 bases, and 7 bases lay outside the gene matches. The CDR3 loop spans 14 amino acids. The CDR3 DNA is TGCGCCAGCAGCGTCTCGTCAGGGGGCACTGAAGCTTTCTTT. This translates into CASSVSSGGTEAFF. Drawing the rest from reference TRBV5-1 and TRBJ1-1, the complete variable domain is KAGVTQTPRYLIKTRGQQVTLSCSPISGHRSVSWYQQTPGQGLQFLFEYFSETQRNKGNFPGRFSGRQFSNSRSEMNVSTLELGDSALYLCASSVSSGGTEAFFGQGTRLTVV.

The CDR3 is CASSQVLSTAYNEQFF. CDR3 nucleotides: TGTGCCAGCAGCCAAGTGCTATCAACAGCCTACAATGAGCAGTTCTTC. The genes are TRBV3-1 and TRBJ2-1; D gene unclear. The CDR3 runs 16 residues. Between the trimmed V and J ends, which lost 1 base and 2 bases, there was a span of 12 bases. Germline V lookup: CDR1 LGHDT, CDR2 YNNKEL (reference sequence).

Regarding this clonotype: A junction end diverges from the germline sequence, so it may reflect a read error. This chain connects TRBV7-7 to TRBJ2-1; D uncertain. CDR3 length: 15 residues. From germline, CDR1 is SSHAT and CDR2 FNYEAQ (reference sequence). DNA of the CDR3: TGTGCTAGCAGCTTATCTCCAACCCAATACAATGAGCAGTTCTTC. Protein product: CASSLSPTQYNEQFF.

The CDR3 DNA sequence: TGTGCTAGTGTTACCCCTGGTGATACGCAGTATTTT. Its translation: CASVTPGDTQYF. The V and J genes are TRBV12-5 and TRBJ2-3; no firm D call. V was clipped by 7 bases and J by 6 bases, with 11 bases between them. CDR1 and CDR2 (germline): LGHNT, FRNRAP. The CDR3 consists of 12 residues.

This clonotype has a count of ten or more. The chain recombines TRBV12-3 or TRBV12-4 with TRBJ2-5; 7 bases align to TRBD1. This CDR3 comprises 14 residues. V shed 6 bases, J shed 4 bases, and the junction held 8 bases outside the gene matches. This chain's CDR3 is CASSKNDRVETQYF. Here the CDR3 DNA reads TGTGCCAGCAGCAAAAATGACAGGGTAGAGACCCAGTACTTC.

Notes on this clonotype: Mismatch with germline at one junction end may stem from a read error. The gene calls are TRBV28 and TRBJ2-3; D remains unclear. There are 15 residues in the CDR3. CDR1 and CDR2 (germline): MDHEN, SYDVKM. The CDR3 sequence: CTSSSPGETIDTQYF. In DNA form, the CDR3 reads TGTACCAGCAGTTCGCCAGGTGAAACAATAGATACGCAGTATTTT.

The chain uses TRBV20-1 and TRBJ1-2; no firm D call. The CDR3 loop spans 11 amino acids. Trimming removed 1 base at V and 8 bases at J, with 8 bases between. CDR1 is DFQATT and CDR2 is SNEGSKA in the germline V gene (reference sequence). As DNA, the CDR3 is TGCAGTGCTAGAGCGGGTTACGGCTACACCTTC. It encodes CSARAGYGYTF.

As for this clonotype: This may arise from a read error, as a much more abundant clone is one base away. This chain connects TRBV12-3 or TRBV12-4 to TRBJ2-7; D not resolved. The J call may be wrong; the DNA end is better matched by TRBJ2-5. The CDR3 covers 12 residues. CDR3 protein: CASSFSTKTQYF. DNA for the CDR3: TGTGCCAGCAGTTTCTCCACTAAGACCCAGTACTTC.